This TCR beta chain was sequenced for a study of CD8+CD57+ T cells in acquired aplastic anemia. Study as a whole: Sorted CD4+ and CD8+ cells yielded DNA averaging around 3.2 ug. Study-level results: The same twenty-nine CD8+ CDR3 sequences occurred in patients and in controls.

The sequenced patients had an expansion of CD8+CD57+ cells seen by flow cytometry. Blood was sampled before the patients had received any therapy. This clonotype was counted a few times. The antigen remains undetermined. The V gene's germline CDR1 is SEHNR and CDR2 FQNEAQ (reference sequence). The ends lost 4 bases at V and 2 bases at J; junction bases unmatched: 7. The CDR3 contains 16 residues. Genomic DNA, serving as template, underwent TCR beta VDJ and CDR3 profiling. MiXCR, run by TCRdb on the reads, gives a single entry per CDR3 protein. This table has about 180,000 distinct CDR3 sequences, nearly 65% appearing once.

Material: sorted CD4+, CD8+, or CD8+CD57+ T cells (not recorded which) from PBMCs. The sequence came from a human donor with aplastic anemia. This chain links TRBV7-9 with TRBJ1-5; TRBD1 agrees at 8 bases. CDR3: CASSSTTGDGNQPQHF. CDR3 nucleotide sequence: TGTGCCAGCAGCTCGACGACAGGGGACGGCAATCAGCCCCAGCATTTT.